This TCR beta chain appears in the sequencing data of a study of long-term antiretroviral therapy in people with HIV. Details on this clone: The antigen remains undetermined.

Each donor provided at least one pre-ART PBMC sample and at least two post-ART PBMC samples. Broader study findings: Regardless of time point, clones expanded before ART dominated the repertoire. HIV repertoires spanned narrower CDR3 length ranges than controls.

It was version v3.0 of the immunoSEQ assay that was run at survey level. Measured with immunoSEQ multiplex PCR; TCRdb has only the in-frame clones, and not every one. The table records around 25,000 clones, 90% to 95% of them present only once. From germline, CDR1 is SQVTM and CDR2 ANQGSEA. CDR3 length equals 11 residues. Trimming cost V 4 bases and J 4 bases; bases outside gene matches: 0. This clonotype was sampled from a woman aged 45 to 65 with HIV. V is TRBV29-1 and J is TRBJ1-2; 7 positions match TRBD1. Sequencing used unsorted PBMCs, obtained almost 5 years after starting antiretroviral therapy. The CDR3 sequence: CSVGTGYGYTF. The CDR3 DNA reads as TGCAGCGTTGGGACAGGCTATGGCTACACCTTC.